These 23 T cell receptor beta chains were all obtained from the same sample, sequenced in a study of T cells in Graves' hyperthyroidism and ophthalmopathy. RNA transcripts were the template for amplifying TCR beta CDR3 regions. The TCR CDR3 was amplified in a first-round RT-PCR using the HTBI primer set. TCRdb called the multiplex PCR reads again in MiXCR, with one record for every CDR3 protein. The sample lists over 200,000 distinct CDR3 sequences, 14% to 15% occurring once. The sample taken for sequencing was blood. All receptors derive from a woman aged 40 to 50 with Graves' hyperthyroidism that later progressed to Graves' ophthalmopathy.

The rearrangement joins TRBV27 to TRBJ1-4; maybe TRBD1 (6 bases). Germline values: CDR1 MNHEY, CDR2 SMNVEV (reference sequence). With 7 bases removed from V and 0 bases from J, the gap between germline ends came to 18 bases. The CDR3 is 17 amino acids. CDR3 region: CASKVNRVAATNEKLFF. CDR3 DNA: TGTGCCAGCAAGGTCAACAGGGTGGCTGCAACTAATGAAAAACTGTTTTTT. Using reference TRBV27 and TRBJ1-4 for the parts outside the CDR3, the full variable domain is EAQVTQNPRYLITVTGKKLTVTCSQNMNHEYMSWYRQDPGLGLRQIYYSMNVEVTDKGDVPEGYKVSRKEKRNFPLILESPSPNQTSLYFCASKVNRVAATNEKLFFGSGTQLSVL.

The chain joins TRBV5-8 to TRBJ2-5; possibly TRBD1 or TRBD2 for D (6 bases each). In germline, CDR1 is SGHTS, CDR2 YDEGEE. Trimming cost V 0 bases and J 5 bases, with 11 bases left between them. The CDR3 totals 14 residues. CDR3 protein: CASSLEMGGETQYF. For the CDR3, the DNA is TGTGCCAGCAGCTTGGAGATGGGGGGCGAGACCCAGTACTTC.

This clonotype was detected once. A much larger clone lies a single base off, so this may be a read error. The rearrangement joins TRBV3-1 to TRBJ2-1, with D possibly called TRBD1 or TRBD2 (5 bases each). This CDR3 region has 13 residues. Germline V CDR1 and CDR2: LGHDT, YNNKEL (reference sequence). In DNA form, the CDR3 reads TGTGCCAGCAGCCACGATGGGGGAAATGAGCACTTCTTC. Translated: CASSHDGGNEHFF.

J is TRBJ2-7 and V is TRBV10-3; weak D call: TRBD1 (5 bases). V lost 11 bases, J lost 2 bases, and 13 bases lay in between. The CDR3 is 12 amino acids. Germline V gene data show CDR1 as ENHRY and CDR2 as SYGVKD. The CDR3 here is CAVTQGTYEQYF. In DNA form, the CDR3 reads TGTGCCGTTACCCAGGGCACCTACGAGCAGTACTTC.

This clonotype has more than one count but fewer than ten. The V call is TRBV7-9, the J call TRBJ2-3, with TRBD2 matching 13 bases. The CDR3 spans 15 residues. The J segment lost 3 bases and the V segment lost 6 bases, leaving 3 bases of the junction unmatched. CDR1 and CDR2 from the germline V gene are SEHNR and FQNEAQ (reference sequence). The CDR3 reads CASRGTSGITDTQYF. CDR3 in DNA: TGTGCCAGCAGAGGGACTAGCGGGATTACAGATACGCAGTATTTT.

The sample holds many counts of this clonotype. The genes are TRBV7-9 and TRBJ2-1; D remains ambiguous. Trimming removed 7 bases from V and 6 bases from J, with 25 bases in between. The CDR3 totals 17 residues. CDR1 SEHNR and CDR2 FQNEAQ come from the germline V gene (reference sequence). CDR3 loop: CASIRAYSSDMSNEQFF. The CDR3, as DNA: TGTGCCAGCATCCGTGCTTATTCCAGCGACATGAGCAATGAGCAGTTCTTC.

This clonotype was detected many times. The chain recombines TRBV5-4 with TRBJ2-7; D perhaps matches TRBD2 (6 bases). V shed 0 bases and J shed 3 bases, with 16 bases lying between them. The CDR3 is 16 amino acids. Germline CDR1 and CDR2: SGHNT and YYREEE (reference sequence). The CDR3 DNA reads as TGTGCCAGCAGCTTGGGTGGCGGGAACGAGGGCTACGAGCAGTACTTC. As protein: CASSLGGGNEGYEQYF.

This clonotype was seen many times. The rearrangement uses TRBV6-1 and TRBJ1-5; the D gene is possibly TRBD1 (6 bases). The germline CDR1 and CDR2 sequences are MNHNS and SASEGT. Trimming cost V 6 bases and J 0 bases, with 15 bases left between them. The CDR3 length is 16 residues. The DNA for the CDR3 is TGTGCCAGCAGGCAATTCGGGGGCTATAGCAATCAGCCCCAGCATTTT. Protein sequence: CASRQFGGYSNQPQHF.

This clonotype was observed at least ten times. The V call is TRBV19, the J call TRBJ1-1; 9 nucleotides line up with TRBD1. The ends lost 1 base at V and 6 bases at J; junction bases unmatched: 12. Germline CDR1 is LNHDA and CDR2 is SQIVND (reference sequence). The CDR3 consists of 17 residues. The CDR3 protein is CASSIALRTGAGAEAFF. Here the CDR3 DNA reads TGTGCCAGTAGTATAGCACTCCGGACAGGGGCCGGGGCTGAAGCTTTCTTT.

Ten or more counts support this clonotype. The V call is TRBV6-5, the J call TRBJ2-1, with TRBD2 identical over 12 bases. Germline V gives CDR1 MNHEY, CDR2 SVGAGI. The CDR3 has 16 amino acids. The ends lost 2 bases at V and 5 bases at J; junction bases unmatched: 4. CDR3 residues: CASSYLRLAGDNEQFF. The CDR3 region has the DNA TGTGCCAGCAGTTACCTCAGACTAGCGGGAGACAATGAGCAGTTCTTC.

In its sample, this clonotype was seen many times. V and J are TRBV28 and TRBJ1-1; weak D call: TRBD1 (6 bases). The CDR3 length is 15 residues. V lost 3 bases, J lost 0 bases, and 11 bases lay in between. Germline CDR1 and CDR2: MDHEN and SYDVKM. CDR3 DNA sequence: TGTGCCAGCAGTTTGGACCAGGGGATGAACACTGAAGCTTTCTTT. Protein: CASSLDQGMNTEAFF.

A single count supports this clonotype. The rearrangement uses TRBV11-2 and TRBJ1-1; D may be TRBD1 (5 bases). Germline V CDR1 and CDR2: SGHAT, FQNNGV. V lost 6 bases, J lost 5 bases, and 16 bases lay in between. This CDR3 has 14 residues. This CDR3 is CASRSWEGETEAFF. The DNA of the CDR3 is TGTGCCAGCAGGTCCTGGGAAGGGGAAACTGAAGCTTTCTTT.

CDR3 coding DNA: TGTGCCAGCAGCTTAGGGCCTAGCGGTTACAATGAGCAGTTCTTC. Protein product: CASSLGPSGYNEQFF. The chain has TRBV7-3 and TRBJ2-1; TRBD2 agrees at 7 bases. From germline, CDR1 is SGHTA and CDR2 FQGTGA. The CDR3 runs to 15 residues. V dropped 2 bases and J dropped 4; count of bases not matched to a gene: 5.

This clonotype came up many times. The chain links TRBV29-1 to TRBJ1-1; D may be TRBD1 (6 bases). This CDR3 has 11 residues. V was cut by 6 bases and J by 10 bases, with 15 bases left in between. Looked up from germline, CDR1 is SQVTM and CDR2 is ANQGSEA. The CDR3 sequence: CSVPHRAGAFF. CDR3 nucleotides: TGCAGCGTGCCCCACAGGGCGGGAGCTTTCTTT.

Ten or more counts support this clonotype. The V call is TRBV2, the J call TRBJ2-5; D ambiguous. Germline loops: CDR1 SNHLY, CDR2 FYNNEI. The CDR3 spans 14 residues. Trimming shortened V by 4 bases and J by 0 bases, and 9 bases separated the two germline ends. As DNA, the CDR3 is TGTGCCAGCAGTGTTCAGGCTAACCAAGAGACCCAGTACTTC. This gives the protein CASSVQANQETQYF.

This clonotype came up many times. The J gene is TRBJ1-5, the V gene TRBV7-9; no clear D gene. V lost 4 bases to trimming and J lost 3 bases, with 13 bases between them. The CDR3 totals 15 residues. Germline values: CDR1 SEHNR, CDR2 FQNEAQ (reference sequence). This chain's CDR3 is CASSSSGPHNQPQHF. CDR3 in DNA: TGTGCCAGCAGCTCTTCAGGACCGCACAATCAGCCCCAGCATTTT.

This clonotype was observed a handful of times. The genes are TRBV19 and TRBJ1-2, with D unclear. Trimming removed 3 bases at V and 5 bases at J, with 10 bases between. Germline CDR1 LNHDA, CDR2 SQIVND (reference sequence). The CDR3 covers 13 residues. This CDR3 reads CASSISGSYGYTF. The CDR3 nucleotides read TGTGCCAGTAGTATCTCAGGAAGTTATGGCTACACCTTC.

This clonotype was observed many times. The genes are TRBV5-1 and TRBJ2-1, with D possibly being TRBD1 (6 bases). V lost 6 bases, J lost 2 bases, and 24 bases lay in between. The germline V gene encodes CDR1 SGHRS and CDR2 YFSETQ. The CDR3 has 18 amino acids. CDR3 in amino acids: CASNQKTGLLLTYNEQFF. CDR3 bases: TGCGCCAGCAATCAGAAGACAGGACTCCTTTTAACCTACAATGAGCAGTTCTTC.

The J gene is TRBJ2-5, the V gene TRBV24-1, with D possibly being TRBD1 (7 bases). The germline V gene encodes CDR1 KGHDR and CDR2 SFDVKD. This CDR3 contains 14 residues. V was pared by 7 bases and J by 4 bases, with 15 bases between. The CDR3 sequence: CATSAGQKGETQYF. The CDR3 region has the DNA TGTGCCACCAGCGCGGGACAGAAAGGAGAGACCCAGTACTTC.

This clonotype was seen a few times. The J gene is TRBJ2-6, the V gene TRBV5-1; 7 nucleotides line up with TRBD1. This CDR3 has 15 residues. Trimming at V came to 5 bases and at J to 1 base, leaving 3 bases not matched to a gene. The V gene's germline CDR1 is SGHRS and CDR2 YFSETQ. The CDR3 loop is CASRRQGSGANVLTF. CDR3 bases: TGCGCCAGCAGGCGACAGGGATCTGGGGCCAACGTCCTGACTTTC.

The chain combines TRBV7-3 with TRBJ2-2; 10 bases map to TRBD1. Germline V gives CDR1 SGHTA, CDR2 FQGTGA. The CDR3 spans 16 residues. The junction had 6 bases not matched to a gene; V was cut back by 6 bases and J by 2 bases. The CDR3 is CASRPGTGVNTGELFF. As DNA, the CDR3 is TGTGCCAGCAGACCCGGGACAGGGGTCAACACCGGGGAGCTGTTTTTT.

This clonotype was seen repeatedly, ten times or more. The CDR3 DNA is TGTGCCAGCAGCGGTAGCGGTCCCTACGAGCAGTACTTC. This encodes CASSGSGPYEQYF. This sequence joins TRBV7-9 and TRBJ2-7; D is possibly TRBD2 (6 bases). The V end lost 5 bases, the J end lost 2 bases, and 10 bases lay between the germline ends. The CDR3 is 13 amino acids. Germline-derived CDR1 and CDR2 are SEHNR and FQNEAQ (reference sequence).

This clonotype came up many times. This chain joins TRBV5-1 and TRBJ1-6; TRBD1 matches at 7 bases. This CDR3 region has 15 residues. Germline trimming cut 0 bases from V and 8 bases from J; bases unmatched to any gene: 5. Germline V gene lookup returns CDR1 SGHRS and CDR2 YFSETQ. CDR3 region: CASSLAGQRYSPLHF. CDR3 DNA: TGCGCCAGCAGCTTGGCGGGACAGCGCTATTCACCCCTCCACTTT. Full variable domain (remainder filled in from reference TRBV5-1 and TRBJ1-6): KAGVTQTPRYLIKTRGQQVTLSCSPISGHRSVSWYQQTPGQGLQFLFEYFSETQRNKGNFPGRFSGRQFSNSRSEMNVSTLELGDSALYLCASSLAGQRYSPLHFGNGTRLTVT.